The 21 T cell receptor beta chains below come from one sample, sequenced in a study of spatial heterogeneity in lung cancer. Study findings and constraints: Intratumoral expanded alpha and beta TCR counts were found to track tumor mutation counts.

TCRdb re-derived calls from the 5' RACE reads in MiXCR, one entry per CDR3 protein. The sample has roughly 7,000 distinct CDR3 sequences; about 14% are singletons. No antigen is known for these receptors. Documented time point: sample taken at primary tumor resection. Source: lung tumor tissue, taken at surgery. The receptors stem from a female donor with early-stage non-small cell lung cancer.

To note about this clonotype: Little can be read into the size of this beta chain, an off-target read in a library designed for alpha chains. The V call is TRBV27, the J call TRBJ2-7; 7 bases fit TRBD1. The CDR3 loop spans 17 amino acids. Losses at the gene ends were 5 bases for V and 2 bases for J; bases not matched to a gene: 15. CDR1 and CDR2 (germline): MNHEY, SMNVEV (reference sequence). The CDR3 loop reads CASSPNPWTGMTYEQYF. The CDR3 coding sequence is TGTGCCAGCAGTCCCAACCCCTGGACAGGAATGACCTACGAGCAGTACTTC.

About this clonotype: This beta chain was picked up by a library intended for alpha chains and is off target, so its count carries little meaning. This chain links TRBV2 with TRBJ1-1; no firm D call. The length of the CDR3 is 13 residues. V lost 4 bases and J lost 2, with 8 bases in between. Germline lookup yields CDR1 SNHLY and CDR2 FYNNEI. DNA for the CDR3: TGTGCCAGCAGTGTGACACCTAACACTGAAGCTTTCTTT. Residues: CASSVTPNTEAFF.

A note on this clonotype: This beta chain is an unintended read in a library built for alpha chains; its size means little. The chain combines TRBV5-6 with TRBJ2-1, with 8 nucleotides matching TRBD1. CDR3 length: 17 residues. V shed 1 base, J shed 3 bases, and the junction held 9 bases outside the gene matches. Looked up from germline, CDR1 is SGHDT and CDR2 is YYEEEE. In DNA form, the CDR3 reads TGTGCCAGCAGCTTGTACAGGGGGAGTGGAGGCTACAATGAGCAGTTCTTC. Translating it yields CASSLYRGSGGYNEQFF.

This clonotype is medium-sized (0.01 to 0.1%) by share. For a library built for alpha chains, this beta chain is a stray read; little rests on its size. The chain uses TRBV7-9 and TRBJ1-5; no clear D. The CDR3 is 12 amino acids. V lost 4 bases, J lost 6 bases, and 7 bases lay in between. CDR1 and CDR2 from the germline V gene are SEHNR and FQNEAQ (reference sequence). The CDR3 spells CASSSNSQPQHF. The CDR3 DNA sequence: TGTGCCAGCAGCTCCAACAGTCAGCCCCAGCATTTT.

In this sample, this clonotype is medium-sized. This beta chain lies outside the target of a library built for alpha chains; its clone size means little. The chain carries TRBV7-8 and TRBJ1-1; D not resolved. Germline V lookup: CDR1 SGHVS, CDR2 FQNEAQ. The CDR3 consists of 13 residues. The V gene lost 6 bases and the J gene lost 2 bases, with 10 bases spanning the gap. The CDR3: CASSLSDNTEAFF. The CDR3 nucleotides are TGTGCCAGCAGTCTAAGTGATAACACTGAAGCTTTCTTT.

This clonotype is medium-sized within its sample. The size of this beta chain means little, since it is a stray read in a library made for alpha chains. The V call is TRBV7-9, the J call TRBJ1-4; possible D gene TRBD1, 5 bases. The CDR3 runs 13 residues. V lost 4 bases and J 7 bases, leaving 10 bases between the germline ends. CDR1 and CDR2 from the germline V gene are SEHNR and FQNEAQ (reference sequence). CDR3 DNA sequence: TGTGCCAGCAGCTCAGGGTTGAGTGAAAAACTGTTTTTT. The encoded protein is CASSSGLSEKLFF. Based on the CDR3 plus reference TRBV7-9 and TRBJ1-4, the full variable domain is DTGVSQNPRHKITKRGQNVTFRCDPISEHNRLYWYRQTLGQGPEFLTYFQNEAQLEKSRLLSDRFSAERPKGSFSTLEIQRTEQGDSAMYLCASSSGLSEKLFFGSGTQLSVL.

A word on this clonotype: This beta chain appears as a stray read in a library generated for alpha chains; its size is not informative. The rearrangement joins TRBV30 to TRBJ2-6; D is uncertain. The germline gives CDR1 GTSNPN, CDR2 SVGIG (reference sequence). The CDR3 extends over 14 amino acids. V lost 5 bases, J lost 0 bases, and 8 bases lay in between. For the CDR3, the DNA is TGTGCCTGGTCAACGATCTCTGGGGCCAACGTCCTGACTTTC. This encodes CAWSTISGANVLTF.

This clonotype was observed at least ten times. This beta chain is an off-target read within a library intended for alpha chains, so its frequency means little. This chain connects TRBV9 to TRBJ2-5; D unresolved. Per germline, CDR1 SGDLS and CDR2 YYNGEE. V was trimmed by 4 bases and J by 1 base, leaving 17 bases between them. CDR3 length: 16 amino acids. The CDR3 spells CASSPRSLAGQETQYF. The DNA for the CDR3 is TGTGCCAGCAGCCCCAGAAGTCTGGCAGGCCAAGAGACCCAGTACTTC.

This clonotype was recorded at least ten times. This beta chain slipped into a library made for alpha chains as a stray read, so its size is not meaningful. In DNA form, the CDR3 reads TGTGCCAGCAAAAGGTCGGGGCAAGAGACCCAGTACTTC. Residues: CASKRSGQETQYF. This chain joins TRBV27 and TRBJ2-5; tentative D call: TRBD2 (5 bases). Germline values: CDR1 MNHEY, CDR2 SMNVEV (reference sequence). This CDR3 contains 13 residues. V shed 7 bases and J shed 2 bases, with 11 bases lying between them.

Points on this clonotype: Found in a library prepared for alpha chains, this beta chain is an off-target read, and its abundance has little meaning. The CDR3 nucleotides are TGTGCCAGCAGCTTCAGATCAGGGTTAGCCCTAGCGGTAGCCAAAAACATTCAGTACTTC. The encoded protein is CASSFRSGLALAVAKNIQYF. This chain links TRBV11-2 with TRBJ2-4; 7 bases map to TRBD2. The CDR3 has 20 amino acids. The junction had 17 bases not matched to a gene; V was cut back by 3 bases and J by 0 bases. CDR1 is SGHAT and CDR2 is FQNNGV in the germline V gene.

This clonotype was observed many times. Because the library targeted alpha chains, this beta chain is an off-target read whose size means little. In DNA, the CDR3 is TGTGCCAGCAGTTTTCTGGCAGGGCTTGATGGCTACACCTTC. It yields the protein CASSFLAGLDGYTF. The V and J genes are TRBV27 and TRBJ1-2; a possible D gene is TRBD1 (5 bases). The germline V and J ends were trimmed by 3 bases and 6 bases, with 14 bases remaining between them. Germline CDR1 is MNHEY and CDR2 is SMNVEV (reference sequence). The CDR3 contains 14 residues.

This clonotype ranks as medium-sized (0.01 to 0.1%). This beta chain turned up in a library designed for alpha chains; as an off-target read, its abundance says little. The chain joins TRBV5-5 to TRBJ1-1, with D perhaps TRBD1 (6 bases). The V end was cut by 3 bases, the J end by 2 bases, with 11 bases between. The germline V gene has CDR1 SGHKS and CDR2 YYEKEE (reference sequence). The CDR3 is 14 residues long. The CDR3 sequence is CASSWGQINTEAFF. DNA of the CDR3: TGTGCCAGCAGCTGGGGACAAATAAACACTGAAGCTTTCTTT.

This clonotype was seen repeatedly, ten times or more. With the library built for alpha chains, this beta chain is off target and its frequency is not meaningful. The rearrangement uses TRBV6-2 or TRBV6-3 and TRBJ2-3; 10 bases agree with TRBD2. The ends lost 6 bases at V and 2 bases at J; junction bases unmatched: 8. The CDR3 covers 16 residues. The germline gives CDR1 MNHEY, CDR2 SVGEGT. The CDR3 protein is CASSPGLAAYTDTQYF. The CDR3 DNA follows: TGTGCCAGCAGCCCAGGACTAGCGGCTTACACAGATACGCAGTATTTT.

This clonotype was observed at least ten times. With the library built for alpha chains, this beta chain is off target and its frequency is not meaningful. The rearrangement joins TRBV4-1 to TRBJ2-7; perhaps TRBD1 as D (5 bases). This CDR3 is built from 14 residues. From germline, CDR1 is MGHRA and CDR2 YSYEKL. V was trimmed by 4 bases and J by 3 bases, leaving 13 bases between them. The CDR3 region is CASSLTRTSYEQYF. The CDR3 nucleotides are TGCGCCAGCAGCCTTACTCGGACAAGCTACGAGCAGTACTTC.

Remarks on this clonotype: An end of the junction does not agree with germline; a read error may underlie this. A library made for alpha chains picked up this beta chain off target, so its size means little. The chain has TRBV7-2 and TRBJ1-2, with D unclear. The CDR3 runs 12 residues. The germline CDR1 and CDR2 sequences are SGHTA and FQGNSA. The CDR3 region has the DNA TGTGCCAGCAGCATAGCCGGGGATGGCTACACCTTC. Encoded protein: CASSIAGDGYTF.

By proportion, this clonotype is medium-sized (0.01 to 0.1%). Since it is a stray read in a library aimed at alpha chains, this beta chain has a size that is not meaningful. This rearrangement joins TRBV4-2 to TRBJ1-3; tentatively, D is TRBD1 (5 bases). Trimming removed 3 bases at V and 0 bases at J, with 9 bases between. The CDR3 extends over 15 amino acids. The V gene's germline CDR1 is LGHNA and CDR2 YNFKEQ. CDR3 amino acids: CASSHGGGSGNTIYF. Written as DNA, the CDR3 is TGTGCCAGCAGCCATGGGGGGGGCTCTGGAAACACCATATATTTT.

This clonotype is labeled medium-sized. Found in a library prepared for alpha chains, this beta chain is an off-target read, and its abundance has little meaning. The chain couples TRBV7-8 to TRBJ2-7, with D possibly TRBD1 on 6 matching bases. Germline assignment: CDR1 SGHVS and CDR2 FQNEAQ. V was shortened by 3 bases and J by 6 bases, with 9 bases between the two germline ends. The CDR3 runs 12 residues. CDR3 residues: CASSLQGSEQYF. The CDR3, as DNA: TGTGCCAGCAGCTTGCAGGGGTCCGAGCAGTACTTC.

By frequency in the sample, this clonotype is medium-sized (0.01 to 0.1%). This beta chain is a stray sequence in a library constructed for alpha chains; its clone size is not meaningful. The V call is TRBV20-1, the J call TRBJ1-6; D uncertain. CDR1 is DFQATT and CDR2 is SNEGSKA in the germline V gene (reference sequence). With 2 bases removed from V and 7 bases from J, the gap between germline ends came to 6 bases. The CDR3 loop spans 12 amino acids. The CDR3 loop reads CSARKVNSPLHF. The CDR3 DNA reads TGCAGTGCTAGAAAGGTCAATTCACCCCTCCACTTT.

In its sample, this clonotype ranks as medium-sized. This beta chain lies outside the target of a library built for alpha chains; its clone size means little. The V call is TRBV20-1, the J call TRBJ2-3; D remains unclear. V was pared by 4 bases and J by 1 base, with 12 bases between. CDR3 length equals 14 residues. Germline assignment: CDR1 DFQATT and CDR2 SNEGSKA (reference sequence). CDR3 DNA sequence: TGCAGTGCTAACGGGTTTGCGGGCACAGATACGCAGTATTTT. This codes for CSANGFAGTDTQYF.

Worth noting for this clonotype: This beta chain is off target for a library built for alpha chains, so its abundance means little. The rearrangement links TRBV4-3 to TRBJ2-3, with D unresolved. CDR1 is LGHNA and CDR2 is YSLEER in the germline V gene. This CDR3 is built from 13 residues. V was cut by 4 bases and J by 9 bases, with 14 bases left in between. The chain's CDR3 is CASSRRARETQYF. CDR3 DNA sequence: TGCGCCAGCAGCCGAAGAGCGCGAGAAACGCAGTATTTT.

By share of the sample, this clonotype is medium-sized. Within a library made for alpha chains, this beta chain is off target, and its count is uninformative. The rearrangement links TRBV5-1 to TRBJ2-7; D unresolved. The CDR3 spans 13 residues. Germline V gene data show CDR1 as SGHRS and CDR2 as YFSETQ. The V gene lost 4 bases and the J gene lost 5 bases, with 13 bases spanning the gap. The DNA of the CDR3 is TGCGCCAGCAGCCCCCTCGTCGACCACGAGCAGTACTTC. It yields the protein CASSPLVDHEQYF.